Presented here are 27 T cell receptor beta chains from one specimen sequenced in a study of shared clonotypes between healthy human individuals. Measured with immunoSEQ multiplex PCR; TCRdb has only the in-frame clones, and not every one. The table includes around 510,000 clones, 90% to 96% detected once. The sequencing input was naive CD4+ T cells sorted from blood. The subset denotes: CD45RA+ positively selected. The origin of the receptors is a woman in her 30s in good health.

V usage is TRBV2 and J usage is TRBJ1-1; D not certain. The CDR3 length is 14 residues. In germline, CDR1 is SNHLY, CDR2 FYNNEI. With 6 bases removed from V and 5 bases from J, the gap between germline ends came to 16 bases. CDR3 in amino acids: CASRPIQSRTEAFF. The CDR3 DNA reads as TGTGCCAGCAGACCCATCCAGAGTCGTACTGAAGCTTTCTTT.

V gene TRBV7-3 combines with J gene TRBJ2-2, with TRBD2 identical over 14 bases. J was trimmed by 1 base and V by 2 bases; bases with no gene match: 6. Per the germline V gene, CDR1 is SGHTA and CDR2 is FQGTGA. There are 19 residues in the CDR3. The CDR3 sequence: CASSLRLAGGLGNTGELFF. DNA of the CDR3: TGTGCCAGCAGCTTACGACTAGCGGGAGGGCTGGGGAACACCGGGGAGCTGTTTTTT.

The CDR3 region is CASSHGASNTGELFF. CDR3 DNA: TGCGCCAGCAGCCACGGGGCCTCGAACACCGGGGAGCTGTTTTTT. The V call is TRBV5-1, the J call TRBJ2-2, with D perhaps matching TRBD1 or TRBD2 (5 bases each). Germline V gene lookup returns CDR1 SGHRS and CDR2 YFSETQ. V was cut by 4 bases and J by 0 bases, with 10 bases left in between. The CDR3 extends over 15 amino acids.

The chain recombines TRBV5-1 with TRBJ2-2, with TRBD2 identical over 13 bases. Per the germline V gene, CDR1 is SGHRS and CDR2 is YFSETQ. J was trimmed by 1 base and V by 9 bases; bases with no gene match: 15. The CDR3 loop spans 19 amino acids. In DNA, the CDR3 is TGCGCCACCAAACTCGGGACTAGCGGGATACCCTTGAACACCGGGGAGCTGTTTTTT. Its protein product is CATKLGTSGIPLNTGELFF. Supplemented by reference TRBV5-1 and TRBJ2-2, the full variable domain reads KAGVTQTPRYLIKTRGQQVTLSCSPISGHRSVSWYQQTPGQGLQFLFEYFSETQRNKGNFPGRFSGRQFSNSRSEMNVSTLELGDSALYLCATKLGTSGIPLNTGELFFGEGSRLTVL.

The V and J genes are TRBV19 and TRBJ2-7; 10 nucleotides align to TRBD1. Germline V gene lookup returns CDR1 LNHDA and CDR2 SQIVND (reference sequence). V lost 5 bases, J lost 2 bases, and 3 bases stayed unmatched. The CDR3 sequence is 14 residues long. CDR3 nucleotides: TGTGCCAGTAGTCTTGGACAGGGGGCCTACGAGCAGTACTTC. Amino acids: CASSLGQGAYEQYF.

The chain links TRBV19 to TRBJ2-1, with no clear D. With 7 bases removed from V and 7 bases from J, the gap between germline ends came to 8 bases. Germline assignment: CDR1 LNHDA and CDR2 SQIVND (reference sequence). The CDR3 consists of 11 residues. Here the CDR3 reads CASTRMNEQFF. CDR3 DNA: TGTGCCAGTACGCGTATGAATGAGCAGTTCTTC.

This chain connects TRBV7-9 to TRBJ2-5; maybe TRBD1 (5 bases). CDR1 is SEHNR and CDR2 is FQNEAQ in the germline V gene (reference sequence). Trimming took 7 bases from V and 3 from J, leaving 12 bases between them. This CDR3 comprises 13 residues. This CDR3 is CASNLDSKETQYF. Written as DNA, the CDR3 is TGTGCCAGCAACCTTGACAGCAAAGAGACCCAGTACTTC.

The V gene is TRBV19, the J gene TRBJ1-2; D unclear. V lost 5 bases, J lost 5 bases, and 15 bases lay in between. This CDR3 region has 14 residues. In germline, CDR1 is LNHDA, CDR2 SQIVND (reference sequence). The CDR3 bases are TGTGCCAGTAGTCCGAGGACCGATACATATGGCTACACCTTC. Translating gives CASSPRTDTYGYTF.

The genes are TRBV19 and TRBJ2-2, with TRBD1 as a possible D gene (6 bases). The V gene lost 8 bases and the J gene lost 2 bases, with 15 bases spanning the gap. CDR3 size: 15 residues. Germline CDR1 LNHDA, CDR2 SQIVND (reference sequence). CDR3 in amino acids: CASGPDSFNTGELFF. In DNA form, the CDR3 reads TGTGCCAGTGGACCGGACAGTTTTAACACCGGGGAGCTGTTTTTT.

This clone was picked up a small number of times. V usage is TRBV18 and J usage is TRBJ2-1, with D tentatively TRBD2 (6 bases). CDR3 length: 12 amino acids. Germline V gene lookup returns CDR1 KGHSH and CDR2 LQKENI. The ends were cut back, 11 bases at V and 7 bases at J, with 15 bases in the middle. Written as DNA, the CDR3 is TGTGCCGGGACGGGAGTGGGGAATGAGCAGTTCTTC. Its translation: CAGTGVGNEQFF. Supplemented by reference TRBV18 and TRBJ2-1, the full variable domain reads NAGVMQNPRHLVRRRGQEARLRCSPMKGHSHVYWYRQLPEEGLKFMVYLQKENIIDESGMPKERFSAEFPKEGPSILRIQQVVRGDSAAYFCAGTGVGNEQFFGPGTRLTVL.

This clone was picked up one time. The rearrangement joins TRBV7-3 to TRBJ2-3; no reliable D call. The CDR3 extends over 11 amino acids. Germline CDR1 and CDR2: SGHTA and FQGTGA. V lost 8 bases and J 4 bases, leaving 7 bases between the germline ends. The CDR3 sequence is CASGEADTQYF. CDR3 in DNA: TGTGCCAGCGGTGAGGCAGATACGCAGTATTTT.

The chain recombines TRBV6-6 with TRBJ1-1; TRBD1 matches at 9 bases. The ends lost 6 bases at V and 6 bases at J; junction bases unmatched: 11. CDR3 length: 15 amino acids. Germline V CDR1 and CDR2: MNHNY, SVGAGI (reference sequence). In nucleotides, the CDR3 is TGTGCCAGCAGAGCCCCTACAGGGGGCAGGGCTGAAGCTTTCTTT. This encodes CASRAPTGGRAEAFF.

Written as DNA, the CDR3 is TGCGCCAGCAGCCAGAGACCCGGGACAGGGTCTTACGAGCAGTACTTC. This translates into CASSQRPGTGSYEQYF. The chain couples TRBV4-1 to TRBJ2-5; 9 bases map to TRBD1. Matching the DNA end better, TRBJ2-7 makes the J call doubtful. The germline gives CDR1 MGHRA, CDR2 YSYEKL. The CDR3 sequence is 16 residues long.

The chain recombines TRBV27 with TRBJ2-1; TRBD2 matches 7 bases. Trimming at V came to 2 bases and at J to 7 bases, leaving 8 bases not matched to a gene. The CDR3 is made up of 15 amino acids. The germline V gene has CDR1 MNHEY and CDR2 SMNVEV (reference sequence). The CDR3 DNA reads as TGTGCCAGCAGTTTAATTTGGCGGGAGAGGAATGAGCAGTTCTTC. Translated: CASSLIWRERNEQFF.

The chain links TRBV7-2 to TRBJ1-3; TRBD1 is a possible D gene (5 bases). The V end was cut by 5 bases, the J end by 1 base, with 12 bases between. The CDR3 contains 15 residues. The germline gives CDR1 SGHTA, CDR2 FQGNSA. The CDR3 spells CASSVRVRSGNTIYF. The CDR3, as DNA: TGTGCCAGCAGCGTCAGGGTTAGGTCTGGAAACACCATATATTTT. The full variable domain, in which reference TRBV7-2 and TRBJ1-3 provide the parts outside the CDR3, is GAGVSQSPSNKVTEKGKDVELRCDPISGHTALYWYRQSLGQGLEFLIYFQGNSAPDKSGLPSDRFSAERTGGSVSTLTIQRTQQEDSAVYLCASSVRVRSGNTIYFGEGSWLTVV.

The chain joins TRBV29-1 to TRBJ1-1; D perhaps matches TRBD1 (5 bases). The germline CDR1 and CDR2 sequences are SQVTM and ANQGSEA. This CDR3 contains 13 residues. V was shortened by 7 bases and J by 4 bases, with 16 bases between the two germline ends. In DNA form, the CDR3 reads TGCAGCGCCGTGACAGCCCGGGGCACTGAAGCTTTCTTT. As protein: CSAVTARGTEAFF.

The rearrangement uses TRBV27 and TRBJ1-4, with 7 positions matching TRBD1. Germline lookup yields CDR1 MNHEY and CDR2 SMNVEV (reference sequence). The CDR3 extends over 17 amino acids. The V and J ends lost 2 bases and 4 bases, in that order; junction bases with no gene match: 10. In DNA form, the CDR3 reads TGTGCCAGCAGTTTAAGGGAGGGGGCAACAGGTAATGAAAAACTGTTTTTT. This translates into CASSLREGATGNEKLFF. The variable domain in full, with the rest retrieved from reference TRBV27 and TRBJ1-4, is EAQVTQNPRYLITVTGKKLTVTCSQNMNHEYMSWYRQDPGLGLRQIYYSMNVEVTDKGDVPEGYKVSRKEKRNFPLILESPSPNQTSLYFCASSLREGATGNEKLFFGSGTQLSVL.

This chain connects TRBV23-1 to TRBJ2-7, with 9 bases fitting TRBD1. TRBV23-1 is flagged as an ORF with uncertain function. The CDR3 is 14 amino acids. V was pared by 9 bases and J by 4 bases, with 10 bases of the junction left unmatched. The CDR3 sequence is CASAYGTGIYEQYF. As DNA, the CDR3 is TGCGCCAGTGCGTATGGGACAGGGATATACGAGCAGTACTTC.

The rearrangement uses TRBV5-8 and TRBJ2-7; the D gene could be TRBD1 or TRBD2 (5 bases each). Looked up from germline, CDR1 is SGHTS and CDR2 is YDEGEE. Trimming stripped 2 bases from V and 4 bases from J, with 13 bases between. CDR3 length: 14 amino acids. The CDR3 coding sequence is TGTGCCAGCAGCTTACCGGGACGGATATACGAGCAGTACTTC. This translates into CASSLPGRIYEQYF.

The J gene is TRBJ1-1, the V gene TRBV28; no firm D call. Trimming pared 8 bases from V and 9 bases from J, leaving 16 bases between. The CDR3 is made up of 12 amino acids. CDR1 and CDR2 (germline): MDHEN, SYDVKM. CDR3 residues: CASDSPRRQAFF. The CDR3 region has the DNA TGTGCCAGCGATTCCCCCCGCCGCCAAGCTTTCTTT.

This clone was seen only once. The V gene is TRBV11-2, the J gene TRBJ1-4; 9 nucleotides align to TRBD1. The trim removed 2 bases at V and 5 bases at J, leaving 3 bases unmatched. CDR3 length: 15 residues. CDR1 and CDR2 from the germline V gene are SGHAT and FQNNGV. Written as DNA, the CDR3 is TGTGCCAGCAGCTTAATTGGGACAGGGAATGAAAAACTGTTTTTT. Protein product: CASSLIGTGNEKLFF.

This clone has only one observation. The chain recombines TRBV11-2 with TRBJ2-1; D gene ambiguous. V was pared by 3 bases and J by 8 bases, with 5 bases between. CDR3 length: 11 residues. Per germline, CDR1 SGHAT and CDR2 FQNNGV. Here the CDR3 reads CASSLLDEQFF. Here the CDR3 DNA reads TGTGCCAGCAGCTTGTTGGATGAGCAGTTCTTC. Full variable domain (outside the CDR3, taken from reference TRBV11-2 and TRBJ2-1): EAGVAQSPRYKIIEKRQSVAFWCNPISGHATLYWYQQILGQGPKLLIQFQNNGVVDDSQLPKDRFSAERLKGVDSTLKIQPAKLEDSAVYLCASSLLDEQFFGPGTRLTVL.

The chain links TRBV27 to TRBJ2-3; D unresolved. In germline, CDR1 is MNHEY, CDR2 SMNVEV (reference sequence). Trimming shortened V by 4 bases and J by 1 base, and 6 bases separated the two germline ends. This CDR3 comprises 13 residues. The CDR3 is CASSWQGTDTQYF. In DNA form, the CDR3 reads TGTGCCAGCAGTTGGCAGGGCACAGATACGCAGTATTTT.

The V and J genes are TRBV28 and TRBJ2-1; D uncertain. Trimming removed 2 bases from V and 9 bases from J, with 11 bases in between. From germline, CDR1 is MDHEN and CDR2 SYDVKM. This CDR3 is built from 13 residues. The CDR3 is CASSLGGKVEQFF. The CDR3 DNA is TGTGCCAGCAGTTTAGGTGGGAAGGTTGAGCAGTTCTTC.

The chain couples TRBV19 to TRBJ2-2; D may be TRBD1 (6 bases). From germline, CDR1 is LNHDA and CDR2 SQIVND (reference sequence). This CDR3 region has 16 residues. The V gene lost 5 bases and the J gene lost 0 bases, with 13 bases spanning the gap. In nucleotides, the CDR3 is TGTGCCAGTAGTTTTTATCGGACAGCGAACACCGGGGAGCTGTTTTTT. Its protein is CASSFYRTANTGELFF. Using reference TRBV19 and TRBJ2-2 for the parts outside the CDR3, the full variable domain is DGGITQSPKYLFRKEGQNVTLSCEQNLNHDAMYWYRQDPGQGLRLIYYSQIVNDFQKGDIAEGYSVSREKKESFPLTVTSAQKNPTAFYLCASSFYRTANTGELFFGEGSRLTVL.

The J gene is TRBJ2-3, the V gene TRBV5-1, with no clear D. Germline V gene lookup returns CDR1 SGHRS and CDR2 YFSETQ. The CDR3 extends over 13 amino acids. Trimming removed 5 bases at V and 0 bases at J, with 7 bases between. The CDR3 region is CASSWVSTDTQYF. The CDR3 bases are TGCGCCAGCAGTTGGGTTAGCACAGATACGCAGTATTTT.

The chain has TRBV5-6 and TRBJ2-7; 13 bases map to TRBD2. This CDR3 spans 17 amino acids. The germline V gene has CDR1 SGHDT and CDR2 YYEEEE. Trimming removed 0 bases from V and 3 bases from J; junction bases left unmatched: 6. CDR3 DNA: TGTGCCAGCAGCTTGGGGACTAGCGGGAGCTATATCTACGAGCAGTACTTC. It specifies CASSLGTSGSYIYEQYF.